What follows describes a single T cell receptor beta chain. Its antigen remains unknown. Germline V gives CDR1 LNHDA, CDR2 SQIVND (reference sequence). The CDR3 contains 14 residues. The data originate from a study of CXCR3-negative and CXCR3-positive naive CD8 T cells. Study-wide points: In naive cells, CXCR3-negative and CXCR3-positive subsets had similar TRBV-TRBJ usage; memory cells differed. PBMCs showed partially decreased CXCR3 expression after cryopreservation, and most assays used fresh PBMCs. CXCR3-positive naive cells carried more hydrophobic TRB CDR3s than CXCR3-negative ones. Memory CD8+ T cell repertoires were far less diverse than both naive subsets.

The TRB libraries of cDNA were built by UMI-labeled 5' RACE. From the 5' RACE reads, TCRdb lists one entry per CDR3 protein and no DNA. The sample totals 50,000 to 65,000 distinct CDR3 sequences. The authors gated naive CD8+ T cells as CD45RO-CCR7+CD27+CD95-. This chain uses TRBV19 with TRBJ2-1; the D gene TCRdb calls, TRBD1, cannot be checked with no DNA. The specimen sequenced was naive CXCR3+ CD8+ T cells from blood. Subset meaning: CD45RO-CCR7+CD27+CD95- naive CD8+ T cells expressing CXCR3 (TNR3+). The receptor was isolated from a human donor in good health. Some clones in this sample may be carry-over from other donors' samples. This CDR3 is CASSIGPAGTEQFF. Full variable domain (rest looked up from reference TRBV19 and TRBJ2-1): DGGITQSPKYLFRKEGQNVTLSCEQNLNHDAMYWYRQDPGQGLRLIYYSQIVNDFQKGDIAEGYSVSREKKESFPLTVTSAQKNPTAFYLCASSIGPAGTEQFFGPGTRLTVL.